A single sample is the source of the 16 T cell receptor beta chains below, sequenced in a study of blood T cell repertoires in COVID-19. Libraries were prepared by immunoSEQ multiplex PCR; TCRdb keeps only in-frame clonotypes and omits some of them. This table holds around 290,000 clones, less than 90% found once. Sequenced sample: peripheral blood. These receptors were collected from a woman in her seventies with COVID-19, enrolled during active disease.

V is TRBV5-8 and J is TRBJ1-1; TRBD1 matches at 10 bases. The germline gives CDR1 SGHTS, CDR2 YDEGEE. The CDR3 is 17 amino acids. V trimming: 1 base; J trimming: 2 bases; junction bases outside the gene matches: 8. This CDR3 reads CASSLTGTGVANTEAFF. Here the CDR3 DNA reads TGTGCCAGCAGCTTGACCGGGACAGGGGTAGCTAACACTGAAGCTTTCTTT.

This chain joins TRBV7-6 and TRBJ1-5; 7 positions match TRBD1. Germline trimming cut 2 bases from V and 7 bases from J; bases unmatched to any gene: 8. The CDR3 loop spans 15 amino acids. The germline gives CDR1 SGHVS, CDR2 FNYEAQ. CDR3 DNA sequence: TGTGCCAGCAGCTTAAAGACAGGGATGGCCCAGCCCCAGCATTTT. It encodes CASSLKTGMAQPQHF.

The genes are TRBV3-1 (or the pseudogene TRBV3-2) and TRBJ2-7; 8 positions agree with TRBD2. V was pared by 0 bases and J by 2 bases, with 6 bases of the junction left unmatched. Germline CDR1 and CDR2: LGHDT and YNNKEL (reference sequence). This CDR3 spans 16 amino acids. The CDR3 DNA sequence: TGTGCCAGCAGCCAAGATCGCGCTAGCGGGCCCTACGAGCAGTACTTC. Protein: CASSQDRASGPYEQYF.

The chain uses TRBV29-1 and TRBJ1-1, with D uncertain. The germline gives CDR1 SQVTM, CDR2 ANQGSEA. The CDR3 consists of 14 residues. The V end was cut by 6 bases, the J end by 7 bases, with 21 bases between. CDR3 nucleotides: TGCAGCGTGACCATTTTGGCGGGCAGTGGTGAAGCTTTCTTT. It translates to CSVTILAGSGEAFF.

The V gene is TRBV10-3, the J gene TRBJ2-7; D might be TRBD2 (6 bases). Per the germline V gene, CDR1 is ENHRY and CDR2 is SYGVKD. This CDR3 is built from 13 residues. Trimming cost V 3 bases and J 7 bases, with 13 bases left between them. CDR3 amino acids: CAISDAGLGEQYF. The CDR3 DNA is TGTGCCATCAGTGATGCGGGATTGGGGGAGCAGTACTTC.

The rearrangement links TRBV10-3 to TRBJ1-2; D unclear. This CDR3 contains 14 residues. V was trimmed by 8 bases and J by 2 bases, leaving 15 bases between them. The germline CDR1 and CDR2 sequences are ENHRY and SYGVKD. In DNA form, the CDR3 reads TGTGCCATCCCCACCTCAGGAATCAACTATGGCTACACCTTC. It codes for CAIPTSGINYGYTF.

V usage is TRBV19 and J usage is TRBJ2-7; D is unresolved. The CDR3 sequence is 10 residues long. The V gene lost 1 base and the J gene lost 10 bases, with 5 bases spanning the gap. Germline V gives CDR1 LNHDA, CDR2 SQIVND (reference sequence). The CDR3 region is CASSIGGQYF. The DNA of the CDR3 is TGTGCCAGTAGTATAGGCGGCCAGTACTTC. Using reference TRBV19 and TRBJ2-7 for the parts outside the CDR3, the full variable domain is DGGITQSPKYLFRKEGQNVTLSCEQNLNHDAMYWYRQDPGQGLRLIYYSQIVNDFQKGDIAEGYSVSREKKESFPLTVTSAQKNPTAFYLCASSIGGQYFGPGTRLTVT.

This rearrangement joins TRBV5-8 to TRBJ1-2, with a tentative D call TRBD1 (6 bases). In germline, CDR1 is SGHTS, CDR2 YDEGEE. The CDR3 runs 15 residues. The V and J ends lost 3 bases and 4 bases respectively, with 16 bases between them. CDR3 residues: CASSSDVQGIYGYTF. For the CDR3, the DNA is TGTGCCAGCAGCTCTGACGTACAGGGCATCTATGGCTACACCTTC.

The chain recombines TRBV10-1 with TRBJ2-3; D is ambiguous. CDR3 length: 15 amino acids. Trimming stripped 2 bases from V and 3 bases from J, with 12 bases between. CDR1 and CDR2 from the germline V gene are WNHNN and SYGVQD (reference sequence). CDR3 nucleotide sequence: TGCGCCAGCAGTGAGGACGGTACTACTACAGATACGCAGTATTTT. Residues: CASSEDGTTTDTQYF.

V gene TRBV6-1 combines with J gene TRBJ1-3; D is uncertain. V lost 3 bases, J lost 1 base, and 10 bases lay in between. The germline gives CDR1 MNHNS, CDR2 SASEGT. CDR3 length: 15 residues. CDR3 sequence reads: CASSDVVYSGNTIYF. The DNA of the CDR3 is TGTGCCAGCAGTGATGTCGTCTATTCTGGAAACACCATATATTTT.

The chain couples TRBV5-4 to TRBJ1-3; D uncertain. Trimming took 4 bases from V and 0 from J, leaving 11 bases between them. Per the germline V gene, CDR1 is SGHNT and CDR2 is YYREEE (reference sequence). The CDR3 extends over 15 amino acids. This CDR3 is CASSPSTGSGNTIYF. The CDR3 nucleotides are TGTGCCAGCAGCCCTTCGACGGGCTCTGGAAACACCATATATTTT.

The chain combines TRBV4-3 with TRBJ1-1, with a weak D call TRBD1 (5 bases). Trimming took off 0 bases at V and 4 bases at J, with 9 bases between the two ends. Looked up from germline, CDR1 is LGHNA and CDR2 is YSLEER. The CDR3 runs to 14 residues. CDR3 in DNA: TGCGCCAGCAGCCAAGATTTGGGGGGCACTGAAGCTTTCTTT. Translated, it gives CASSQDLGGTEAFF.

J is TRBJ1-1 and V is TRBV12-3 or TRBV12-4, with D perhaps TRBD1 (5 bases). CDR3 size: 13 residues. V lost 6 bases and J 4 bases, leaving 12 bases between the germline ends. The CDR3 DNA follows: TGTGCCAGCAGGGCAGGGTCCCCCACTGAAGCTTTCTTT. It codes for CASRAGSPTEAFF.

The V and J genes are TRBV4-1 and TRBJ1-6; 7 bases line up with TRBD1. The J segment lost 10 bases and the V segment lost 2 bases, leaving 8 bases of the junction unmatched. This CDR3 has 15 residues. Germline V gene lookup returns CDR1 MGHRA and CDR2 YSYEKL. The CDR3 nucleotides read TGCGCCAGCAGCCAACCCTACAGGGGTCAATCACCCCTCCACTTT. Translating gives CASSQPYRGQSPLHF.

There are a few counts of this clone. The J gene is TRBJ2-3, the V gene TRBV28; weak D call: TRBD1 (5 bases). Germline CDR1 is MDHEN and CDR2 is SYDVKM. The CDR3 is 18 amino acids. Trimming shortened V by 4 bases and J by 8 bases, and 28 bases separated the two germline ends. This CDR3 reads CASSSEIPADTVRGTQYF. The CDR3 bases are TGTGCCAGCAGTTCCGAGATCCCGGCGGACACGGTTAGGGGTACGCAGTATTTT.

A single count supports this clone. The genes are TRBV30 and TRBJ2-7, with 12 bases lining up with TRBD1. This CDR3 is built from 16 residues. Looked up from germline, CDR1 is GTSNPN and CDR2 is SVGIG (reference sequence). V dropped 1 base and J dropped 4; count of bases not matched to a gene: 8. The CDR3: CAWSGPGQGALYEQYF. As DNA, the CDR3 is TGTGCCTGGAGTGGACCGGGACAGGGGGCGCTTTACGAGCAGTACTTC.